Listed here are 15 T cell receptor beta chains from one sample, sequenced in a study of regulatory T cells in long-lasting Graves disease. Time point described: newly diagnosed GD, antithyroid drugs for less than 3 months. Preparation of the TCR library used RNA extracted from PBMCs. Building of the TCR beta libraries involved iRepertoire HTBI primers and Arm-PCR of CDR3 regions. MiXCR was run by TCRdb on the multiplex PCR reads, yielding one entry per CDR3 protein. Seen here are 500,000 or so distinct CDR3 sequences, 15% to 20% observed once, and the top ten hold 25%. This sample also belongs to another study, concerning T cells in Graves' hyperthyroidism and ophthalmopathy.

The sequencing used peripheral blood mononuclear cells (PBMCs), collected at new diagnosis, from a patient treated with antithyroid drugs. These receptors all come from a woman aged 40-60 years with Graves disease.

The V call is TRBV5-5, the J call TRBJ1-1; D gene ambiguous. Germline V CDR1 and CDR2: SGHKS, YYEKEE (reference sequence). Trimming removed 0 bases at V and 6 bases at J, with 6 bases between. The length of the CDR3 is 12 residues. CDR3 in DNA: TGTGCCAGCAGCTTGGTGGAGTCTGAAGCTTTCTTT. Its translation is CASSLVESEAFF.

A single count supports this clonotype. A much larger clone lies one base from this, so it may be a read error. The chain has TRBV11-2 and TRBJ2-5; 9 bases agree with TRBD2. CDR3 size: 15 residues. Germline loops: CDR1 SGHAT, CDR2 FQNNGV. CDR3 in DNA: TGTGCCGGCAGTCAGGCTAGCGGGGCACAAGAGACCCAGTACTTC. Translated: CAGSQASGAQETQYF.

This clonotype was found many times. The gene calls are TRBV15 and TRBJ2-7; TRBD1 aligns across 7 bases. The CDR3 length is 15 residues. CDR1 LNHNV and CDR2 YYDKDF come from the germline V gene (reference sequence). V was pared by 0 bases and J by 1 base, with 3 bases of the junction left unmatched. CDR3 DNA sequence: TGTGCCACCAGCAGAGAAAGGGGGCGATCCTACGAGCAGTACTTC. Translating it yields CATSRERGRSYEQYF.

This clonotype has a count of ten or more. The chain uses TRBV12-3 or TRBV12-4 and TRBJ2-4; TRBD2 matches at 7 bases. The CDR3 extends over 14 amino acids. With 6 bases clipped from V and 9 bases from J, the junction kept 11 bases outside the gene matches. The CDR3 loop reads CASSLGGGVGIQYF. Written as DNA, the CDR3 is TGTGCCAGCAGCTTGGGGGGGGGGGTCGGCATTCAGTACTTC.

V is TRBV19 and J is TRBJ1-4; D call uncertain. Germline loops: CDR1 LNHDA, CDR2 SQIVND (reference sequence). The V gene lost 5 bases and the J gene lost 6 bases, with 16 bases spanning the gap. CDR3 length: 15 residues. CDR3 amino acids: CASSSNTGGDEKLFF. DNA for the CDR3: TGTGCCAGTAGTTCCAACACCGGAGGAGATGAAAAACTGTTTTTT.

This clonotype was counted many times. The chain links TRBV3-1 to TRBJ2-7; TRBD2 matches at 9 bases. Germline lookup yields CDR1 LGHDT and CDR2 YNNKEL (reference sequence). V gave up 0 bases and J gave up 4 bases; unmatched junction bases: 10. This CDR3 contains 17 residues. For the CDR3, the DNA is TGTGCCAGCAGCCAAGATCCCCTGGGTAGCGGGGGATACGAGCAGTACTTC. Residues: CASSQDPLGSGGYEQYF.

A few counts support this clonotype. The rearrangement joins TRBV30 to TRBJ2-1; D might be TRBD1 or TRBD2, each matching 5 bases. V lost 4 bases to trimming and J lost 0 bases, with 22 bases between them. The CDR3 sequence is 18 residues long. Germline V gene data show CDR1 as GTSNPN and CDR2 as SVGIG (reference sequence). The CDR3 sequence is CAWNSGTTPSGSYNEQFF. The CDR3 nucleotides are TGTGCCTGGAATTCCGGGACCACCCCCTCGGGCTCCTACAATGAGCAGTTCTTC.

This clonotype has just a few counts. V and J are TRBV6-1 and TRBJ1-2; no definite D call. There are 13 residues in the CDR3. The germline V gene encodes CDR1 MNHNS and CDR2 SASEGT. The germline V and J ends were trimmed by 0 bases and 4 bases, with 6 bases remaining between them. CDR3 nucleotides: TGTGCCAGCAGTGAAGCTTCGGCCTATGGCTACACCTTC. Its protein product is CASSEASAYGYTF.

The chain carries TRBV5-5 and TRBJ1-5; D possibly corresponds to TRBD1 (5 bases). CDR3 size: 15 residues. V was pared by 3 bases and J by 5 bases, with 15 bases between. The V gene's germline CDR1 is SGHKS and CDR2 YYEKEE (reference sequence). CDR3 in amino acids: CASSSGREGYQPQHF. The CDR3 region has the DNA TGTGCCAGCAGCTCGGGACGGGAAGGATATCAGCCCCAGCATTTT.

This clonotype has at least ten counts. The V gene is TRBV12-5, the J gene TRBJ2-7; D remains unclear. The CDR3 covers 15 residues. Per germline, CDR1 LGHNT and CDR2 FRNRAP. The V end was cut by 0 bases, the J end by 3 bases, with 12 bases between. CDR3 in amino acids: CASGLVLDKSYEQYF. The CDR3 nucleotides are TGTGCTAGTGGTTTGGTACTTGACAAGAGCTACGAGCAGTACTTC.

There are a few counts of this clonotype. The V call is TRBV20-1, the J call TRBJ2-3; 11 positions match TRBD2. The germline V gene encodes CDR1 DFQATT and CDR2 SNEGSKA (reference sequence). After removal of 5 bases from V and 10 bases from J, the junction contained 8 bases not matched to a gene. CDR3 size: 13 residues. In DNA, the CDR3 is TGCAGTGCTCCATTAGCGGGGGGGGCTGCGCAGTATTTT. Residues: CSAPLAGGAAQYF.

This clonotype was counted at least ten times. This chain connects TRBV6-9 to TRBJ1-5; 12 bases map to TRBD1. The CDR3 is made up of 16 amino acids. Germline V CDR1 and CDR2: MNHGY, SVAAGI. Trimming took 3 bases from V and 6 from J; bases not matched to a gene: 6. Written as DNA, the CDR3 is TGTGCCAGCAGTTACTGGGACAGGGGGCAGGGTCAGCCCCAGCATTTT. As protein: CASSYWDRGQGQPQHF.

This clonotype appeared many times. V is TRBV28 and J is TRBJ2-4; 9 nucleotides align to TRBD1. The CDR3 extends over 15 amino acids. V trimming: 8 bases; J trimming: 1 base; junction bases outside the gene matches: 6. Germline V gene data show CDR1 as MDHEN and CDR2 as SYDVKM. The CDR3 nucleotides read TGTGCCAGCTACAGGGGGCGTGGGGCCAAAAACATTCAGTACTTC. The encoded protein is CASYRGRGAKNIQYF.

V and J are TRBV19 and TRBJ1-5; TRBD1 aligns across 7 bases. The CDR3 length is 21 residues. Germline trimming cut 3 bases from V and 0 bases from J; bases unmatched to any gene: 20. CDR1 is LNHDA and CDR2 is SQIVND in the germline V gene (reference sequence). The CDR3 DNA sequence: TGTGCCAGTAGTATTCGGGGGCATTTTCAGGGGGTGACCTATAGCAATCAGCCCCAGCATTTT. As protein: CASSIRGHFQGVTYSNQPQHF. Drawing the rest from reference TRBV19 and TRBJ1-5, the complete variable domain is DGGITQSPKYLFRKEGQNVTLSCEQNLNHDAMYWYRQDPGQGLRLIYYSQIVNDFQKGDIAEGYSVSREKKESFPLTVTSAQKNPTAFYLCASSIRGHFQGVTYSNQPQHFGDGTRLSIL.

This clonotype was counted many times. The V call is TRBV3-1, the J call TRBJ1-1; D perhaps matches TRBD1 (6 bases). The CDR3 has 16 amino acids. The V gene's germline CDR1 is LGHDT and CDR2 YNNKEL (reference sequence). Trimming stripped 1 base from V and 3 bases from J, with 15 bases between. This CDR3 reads CASSQVGRGRDTEAFF. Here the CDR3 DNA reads TGTGCCAGCAGCCAAGTAGGCAGGGGAAGGGACACTGAAGCTTTCTTT.